This T cell receptor beta chain derives from a study of CD8+ T cells in alopecia areata. Overall study: Once tofacitinib had been taken for 6 to 18 months, 6 months off drug followed. Findings and limits, study-wide: The treated group had a single nonresponder, limiting CD8+ expansion-response conclusions.

Once RNA had been extracted, it was reverse transcribed into cDNA to act as the sequencing template. Clones were read by immunoSEQ multiplex PCR, and TCRdb kept only the in-frame ones, dropping some. The sample has about 210,000 clones; roughly 66% are singletons. Treatment given: oral pan-JAK inhibitor, 5-10 mg twice daily. Comments on this clone: Its target is unknown.

V gave up 4 bases and J gave up 1 base; unmatched junction bases: 7. The germline V gene encodes CDR1 SGHRS and CDR2 YFSETQ. The CDR3 covers 16 residues. V and J are TRBV5-1 and TRBJ1-1; TRBD1 aligns across 10 bases. This receptor was identified in a human donor with alopecia areata. The material sequenced was CD4+ T cells sorted from blood, taken at week 44, from a patient treated with tofacitinib. The CDR3 nucleotides are TGCGCCAGCAGCCCCGGGACAGGGGCGGGGAACACTGAAGCTTTCTTT. Translating it yields CASSPGTGAGNTEAFF.